Each of the 13 T cell receptor beta chains below was sequenced from the same sample in a study of cytomegalovirus exposure and HLA in healthy donors. Sequencing was performed with immunoSEQ multiplex PCR; in TCRdb, only in-frame clones are kept and a portion is missing. Among 120,000 to 150,000 clones listed, 85% to 90% were seen once. Sequenced: PBMCs. These receptors were obtained from a man in his late teens or twenties in good health and CMV-seronegative.

The CDR3 DNA is TGTGCCAGCAGTTTCACTAGCGGACCTAAGGGGAATGAGCAGTTCTTC. Translated, it gives CASSFTSGPKGNEQFF. The chain has TRBV6-5 and TRBJ2-1; 8 positions agree with TRBD2. V trimming: 4 bases; J trimming: 7 bases; junction bases outside the gene matches: 12. Germline V gene lookup returns CDR1 MNHEY and CDR2 SVGAGI. The CDR3 runs 16 residues.

The chain carries TRBV4-2 and TRBJ2-7; a possible D gene is TRBD1 (6 bases). Germline values: CDR1 LGHNA, CDR2 YNFKEQ. CDR3 length equals 16 residues. Trimming shortened V by 3 bases and J by 0 bases, and 15 bases separated the two germline ends. The CDR3 sequence is CASSQDSGSPSYEQYF. CDR3 DNA sequence: TGTGCCAGCAGCCAGGACAGCGGAAGCCCCTCCTACGAGCAGTACTTC.

This chain joins TRBV19 and TRBJ1-5; tentatively, D is TRBD1 (6 bases). The CDR3 is 15 amino acids. Per the germline V gene, CDR1 is LNHDA and CDR2 is SQIVND (reference sequence). Trimming stripped 2 bases from V and 7 bases from J, with 15 bases between. The CDR3 sequence: CASSIKVTGKQPQHF. The CDR3 DNA is TGTGCCAGTAGTATAAAAGTCACAGGGAAACAGCCCCAGCATTTT.

The CDR3 DNA is TGCGCCAGCAGCCCACCGGAGGGCGGCACTGAAGCTTTCTTT. Translated: CASSPPEGGTEAFF. The V call is TRBV4-1, the J call TRBJ1-1; D is unresolved. Deletions cut 4 bases from V and 4 bases from J, with 13 bases between. Germline CDR1 is MGHRA and CDR2 is YSYEKL. The CDR3 is 14 amino acids.

This clone was seen once. CDR3 sequence (DNA): TGTGCCAGCAGTCCACAGGGGGACGGAAACACCATATATTTT. Its protein product is CASSPQGDGNTIYF. The gene calls are TRBV7-2 and TRBJ1-3, with TRBD1 matching 8 bases. This CDR3 comprises 14 residues. The V gene's germline CDR1 is SGHTA and CDR2 FQGNSA. Trimming at V came to 6 bases and at J to 4 bases, leaving 5 bases not matched to a gene.

The chain combines TRBV6-1 with TRBJ2-3; 10 nucleotides align to TRBD2. Germline CDR1 MNHNS, CDR2 SASEGT. V was pared by 6 bases and J by 2 bases, with 2 bases of the junction left unmatched. There are 14 residues in the CDR3. CDR3 in amino acids: CASRLAGATDTQYF. The CDR3 coding sequence is TGTGCCAGCAGGCTAGCGGGAGCCACAGATACGCAGTATTTT.

This clone came up once. The rearrangement links TRBV5-1 to TRBJ2-5; D is perhaps TRBD1 (5 bases). The CDR3 is 14 amino acids. Trimming removed 4 bases at V and 2 bases at J, with 12 bases between. The germline V gene encodes CDR1 SGHRS and CDR2 YFSETQ. The CDR3 sequence is CASSLTVTQETQYF. CDR3 nucleotide sequence: TGCGCCAGCAGCCTGACAGTCACACAAGAGACCCAGTACTTC.

Details on this clone: An end of the junction does not agree with germline; a read error may underlie this. CDR3 nucleotides: TGTGCCAGCAGCCTCCGAAGCGGGAGGACCTCCCACGAGCAGTACTTC. Its protein is CASSLRSGRTSHEQYF. The chain has TRBV7-2 and TRBJ2-7, with 9 bases matching TRBD2. The CDR3 totals 16 residues. Germline lookup yields CDR1 SGHTA and CDR2 FQGNSA. The entire variable domain, with the rest obtained from reference TRBV7-2 and TRBJ2-7, is as follows: GAGVSQSPSNKVTEKGKDVELRCDPISGHTALYWYRQSLGQGLEFLIYFQGNSAPDKSGLPSDRFSAERTGGSVSTLTIQRTQQEDSAVYLCASSLRSGRTSHEQYFGPGTRLTVT.

This clone was observed a handful of times. The V call is TRBV9, the J call TRBJ2-6; 10 bases align to TRBD2. V lost 5 bases, J lost 4 bases, and 12 bases stayed unmatched. CDR3 length: 18 residues. Germline assignment: CDR1 SGDLS and CDR2 YYNGEE. CDR3 sequence: CASSLSGGASIGANVLTF. Here the CDR3 DNA reads TGTGCCAGCAGTTTAAGCGGGGGGGCCTCGATAGGGGCCAACGTCCTGACTTTC.

The genes are TRBV6-6 and TRBJ2-1, with D unresolved. CDR3 size: 15 residues. V lost 5 bases to trimming and J lost 0 bases, with 11 bases between them. Germline loops: CDR1 MNHNY, CDR2 SVGAGI (reference sequence). CDR3 bases: TGTGCCAGCAGTAGACTGTCCAGCTCCTACAATGAGCAGTTCTTC. Translation: CASSRLSSSYNEQFF.

The chain couples TRBV5-1 to TRBJ2-5; 12 bases are a match to TRBD1. Germline trimming cut 4 bases from V and 5 bases from J; bases unmatched to any gene: 6. Germline loops: CDR1 SGHRS, CDR2 YFSETQ. The CDR3 contains 15 residues. This chain's CDR3 is CASSRDRGRGETQYF. DNA of the CDR3: TGCGCCAGCAGCCGGGACAGGGGGCGCGGGGAGACCCAGTACTTC.

The chain joins TRBV6-6 to TRBJ2-7; D is ambiguous. This CDR3 has 13 amino acids. V lost 4 bases and J 6 bases, leaving 13 bases between the germline ends. The germline CDR1 and CDR2 sequences are MNHNY and SVGAGI (reference sequence). CDR3 region: CASSSLPPAEQYF. The CDR3 nucleotides read TGTGCCAGCAGTTCACTCCCTCCTGCCGAGCAGTACTTC.

This chain uses TRBV29-1 with TRBJ2-1; 8 bases map to TRBD2. Germline assignment: CDR1 SQVTM and CDR2 ANQGSEA. V gave up 8 bases and J gave up 4 bases; unmatched junction bases: 7. The CDR3 contains 13 residues. The CDR3 protein is CSFLAGFYNEQFF. The DNA for the CDR3 is TGCAGCTTTTTAGCGGGGTTTTACAATGAGCAGTTCTTC.